This T cell receptor beta chain was captured in a study of blood T cell repertoires in COVID-19 (dated by TCRdb to about 2020). About the study as a whole: The collaborator samples originated in the United States, Italy and Spain and spanned the acute and convalescent phases of COVID-19. The repertoires were released in a freely available public database intended as a resource for research on the immune response to SARS-CoV-2. Samples came from the ongoing ImmuneRACE study (first 160 participants) plus 1,254 subjects from 6 global collaborators. HLA class I and class II types, where available, came from metadata supplied by the sample provider rather than from assay-based typing. The material from the prospective study consisted of cDNA or gDNA derived from T cells, B-cell-depleted T cells, or PBMCs. Deeply sampled blood TCRbeta repertoires from subjects exposed to, actively infected with, or recovered from COVID-19 were included in the dataset. Sample metadata almost always included a de-identified subject ID, COVID-19 status, age in years and sex. General conclusions and limits of the study: How much clinical and demographic metadata was included differed by source and by participant, and the metadata was provided uncurated.

TCRbeta CDR3 regions were amplified from genomic DNA by means of the immunoSEQ Assay, a bias-controlled multiplex PCR. The authors' analysis ran thus. The number of nucleated cells in each sample was estimated by amplification of reference gene primers within the assay. Sequence reads were collapsed and filtered to measure the absolute abundance of every unique TCRbeta CDR3 rearrangement. For each sample, productive Simpson clonality was calculated as the square root of Simpson's diversity index over productive rearrangements. This immuneACCESS table, as held by TCRdb, lists in-frame sequences with V and J called but not all clones. Of the missing ones, under half trace to an unresolved V gene in checked studies; the others have no known cause. The V and J calls and clone size are taken from that table; D and trimming were inferred from the DNA. The sample yields around 190,000 clones; around 80% were counted once. The ten largest clones capture less than 20% of the sample.

Note on this clone: The antigen this receptor binds is unknown. The sample holds no much larger clone one base away, and base qualities are not on file.

Enrolling through a virtual design, the prospective study's participants ranged in age from roughly 18 to 89 years and lived across some 22 United States geographic areas. Cohort assignment in the prospective study relied on participant-reported clinical history from a screening survey and a study questionnaire. In the prospective study, whole blood, serum and a nasopharyngeal or oropharyngeal swab were collected from each participant by mobile phlebotomists. Prospective study participants could optionally give additional blood draws and questionnaires over an approximately 2-month period. Prospective study blood samples were shipped either frozen or at room temperature before DNA extraction. Cut back by 4 bases and 5 bases, the V and J ends lie 11 bases apart. The CDR3, from cysteine to phenylalanine, totals 13 residues. Of the read, only the CDR3 DNA is kept; its 39 bases are in frame from base 1. The germline V gene (reference sequence) provides CDR1 LGHDT and CDR2 YNNKEL.

The sequence is built from TRBV3-1 (or the pseudogene TRBV3-2) and TRBJ1-1; 5 matching bases give a weak D call of TRBD1. Specimen: PBMCs or T cells enriched from blood (not recorded which). This receptor was identified in a woman between 50 and 59 years old with acute COVID-19. The CDR3 reads as follows: CASSPSRATEAFF. The DNA reads TGTGCCAGCAGCCCCTCCAGGGCGACTGAAGCTTTCTTT.